This T cell receptor (beta chain) was identified in a study of shared clonotypes between healthy human individuals. With respect to this clone: As yet, its antigen is unknown.

The test was conducted at deep level. The assay was immunoSEQ multiplex PCR, and TCRdb's table has in-frame clones only and misses some. The sample holds about 490,000 clones, 76% seen once. Whole-study findings and limits: Blood was the only sampled material, and tissue repertoires likely differ.

Germline V gene data show CDR1 as SGDLS and CDR2 as YYNGEE. V was shortened by 4 bases and J by 5 bases, with 19 bases between the two germline ends. The CDR3 length is 15 residues. Sequenced sample: PBMCs. This clonotype originated in a woman aged 40 to 50 in good health. Some clones in this sample may be carry-over from other donors' samples. The chain recombines TRBV9 with TRBJ2-7; D is perhaps TRBD2 (6 bases). The CDR3 bases are TGTGCCAGCAGCCCAGAGCTGGGGGGTAGCAACGAGCAGTACTTC. The encoded protein is CASSPELGGSNEQYF.